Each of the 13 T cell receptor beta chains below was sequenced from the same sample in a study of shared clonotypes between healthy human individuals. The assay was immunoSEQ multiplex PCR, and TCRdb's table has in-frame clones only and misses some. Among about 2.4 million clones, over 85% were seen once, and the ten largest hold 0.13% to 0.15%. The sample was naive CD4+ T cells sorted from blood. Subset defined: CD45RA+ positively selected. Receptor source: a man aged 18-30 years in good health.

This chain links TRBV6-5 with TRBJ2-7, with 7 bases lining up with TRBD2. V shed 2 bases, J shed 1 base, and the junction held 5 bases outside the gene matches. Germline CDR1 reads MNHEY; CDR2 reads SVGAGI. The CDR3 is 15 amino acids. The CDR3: CASSYATGRSYEQYF. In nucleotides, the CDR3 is TGTGCCAGCAGTTACGCCACCGGGAGGTCCTACGAGCAGTACTTC.

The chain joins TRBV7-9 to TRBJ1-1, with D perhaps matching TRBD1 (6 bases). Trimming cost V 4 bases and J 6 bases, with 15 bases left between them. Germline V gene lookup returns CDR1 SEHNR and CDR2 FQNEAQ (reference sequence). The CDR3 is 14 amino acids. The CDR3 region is CASSSQGGDAEAFF. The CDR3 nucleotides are TGTGCCAGCAGCTCACAGGGAGGCGACGCTGAAGCTTTCTTT.

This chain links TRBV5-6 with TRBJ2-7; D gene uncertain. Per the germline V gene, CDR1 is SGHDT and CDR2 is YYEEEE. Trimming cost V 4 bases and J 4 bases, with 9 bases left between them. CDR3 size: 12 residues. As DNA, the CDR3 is TGTGCCAGCAGCGAGAACGCATACGAGCAGTACTTC. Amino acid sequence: CASSENAYEQYF.

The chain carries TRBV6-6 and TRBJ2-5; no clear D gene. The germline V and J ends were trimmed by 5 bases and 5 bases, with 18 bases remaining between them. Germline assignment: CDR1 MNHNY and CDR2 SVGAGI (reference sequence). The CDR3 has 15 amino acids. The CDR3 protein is CASSISGARRETQYF. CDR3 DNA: TGTGCCAGCAGTATCTCCGGAGCCCGTCGGGAGACCCAGTACTTC.

CDR3 loop: CASSLDGRINSPLHF. The CDR3 DNA sequence: TGTGCCAGCAGCTTAGACGGCAGGATAAATTCACCCCTCCACTTT. The rearrangement joins TRBV7-9 to TRBJ1-6; D not certain. V lost 1 base, J lost 7 bases, and 11 bases lay in between. Germline loops: CDR1 SEHNR, CDR2 FQNEAQ (reference sequence). The length of the CDR3 is 15 residues.

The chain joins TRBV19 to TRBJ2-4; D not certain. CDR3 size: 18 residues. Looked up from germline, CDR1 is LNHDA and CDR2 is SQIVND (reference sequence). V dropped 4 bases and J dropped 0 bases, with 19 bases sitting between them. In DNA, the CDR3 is TGTGCCAGTAGTACGCAGACGTCCGCAAATCTAGCCAAAAACATTCAGTACTTC. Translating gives CASSTQTSANLAKNIQYF.

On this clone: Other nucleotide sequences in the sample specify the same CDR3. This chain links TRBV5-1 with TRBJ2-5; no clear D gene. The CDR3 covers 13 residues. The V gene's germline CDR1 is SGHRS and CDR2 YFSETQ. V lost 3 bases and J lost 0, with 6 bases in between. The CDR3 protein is CASSSGYQETQYF. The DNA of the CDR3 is TGCGCCAGCAGCTCCGGGTACCAAGAGACCCAGTACTTC.

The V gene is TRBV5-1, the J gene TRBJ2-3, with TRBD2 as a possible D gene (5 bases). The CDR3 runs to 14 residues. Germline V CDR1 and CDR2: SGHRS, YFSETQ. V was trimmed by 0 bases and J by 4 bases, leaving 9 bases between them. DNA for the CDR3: TGCGCCAGCAGCTTGGGAATTAGCGCAGATACGCAGTATTTT. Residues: CASSLGISADTQYF.

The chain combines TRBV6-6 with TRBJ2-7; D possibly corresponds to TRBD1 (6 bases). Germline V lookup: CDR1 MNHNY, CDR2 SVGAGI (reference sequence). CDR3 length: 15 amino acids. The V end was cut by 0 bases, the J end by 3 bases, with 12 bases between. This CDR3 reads CASSYSLDRDYEQYF. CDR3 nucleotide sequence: TGTGCCAGCAGTTACTCCCTGGACAGAGACTACGAGCAGTACTTC.

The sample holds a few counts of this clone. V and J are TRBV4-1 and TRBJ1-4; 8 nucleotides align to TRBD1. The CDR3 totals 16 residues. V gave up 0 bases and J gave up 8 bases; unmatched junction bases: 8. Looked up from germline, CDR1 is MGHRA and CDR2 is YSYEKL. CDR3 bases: TGCGCCAGCAGCCAAGATGAAGGGACAGGAGGGGAAAAACTGTTTTTT. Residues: CASSQDEGTGGEKLFF.

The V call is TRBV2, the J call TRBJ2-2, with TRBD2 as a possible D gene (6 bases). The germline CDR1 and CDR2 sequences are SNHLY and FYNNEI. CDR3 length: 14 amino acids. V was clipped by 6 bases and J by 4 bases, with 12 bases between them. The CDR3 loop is CASRVGRSTGELFF. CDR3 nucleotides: TGTGCCAGCAGGGTAGGGAGGAGCACCGGGGAGCTGTTTTTT.

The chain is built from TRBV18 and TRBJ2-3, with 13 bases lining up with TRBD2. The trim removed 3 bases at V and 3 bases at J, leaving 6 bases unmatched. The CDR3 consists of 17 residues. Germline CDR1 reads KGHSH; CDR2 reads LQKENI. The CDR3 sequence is CASSPRLTSGGTDTQYF. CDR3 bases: TGTGCCAGCTCACCGAGATTGACTAGCGGGGGGACAGATACGCAGTATTTT.

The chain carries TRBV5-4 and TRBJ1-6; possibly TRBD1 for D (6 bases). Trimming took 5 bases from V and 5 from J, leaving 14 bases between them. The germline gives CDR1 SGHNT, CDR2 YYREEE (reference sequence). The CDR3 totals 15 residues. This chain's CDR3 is CASSFRQADNSPLHF. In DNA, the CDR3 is TGTGCCAGCAGTTTTCGACAGGCCGATAATTCACCCCTCCACTTT.